This T cell receptor (beta chain) was retrieved from a study of patients and donors after allogeneic stem cell transplantation. This clonotype occurred a few times. Trimming pared 0 bases from V and 3 bases from J, leaving 17 bases between. CDR3 size: 17 residues. Germline assignment: CDR1 MNHEY and CDR2 SVGAGI. MiXCR was run by TCRdb on the RT-PCR reads, yielding one entry per CDR3 protein. The repertoire consists of approximately 210,000 distinct CDR3 sequences, with around two fifths occurring once and the leading ten covering about 30%. V and J are TRBV6-5 and TRBJ1-1; weak D call: TRBD1 (6 bases). The TCR was taken from a human donor who was either an allogeneic HSCT recipient or a stem cell or donor lymphocyte infusion donor (not recorded which). It is not recorded whose cells these are; they may come from a transplant donor. The sample was blood, either unsorted or a sorted T cell fraction (not recorded which). CDR3 bases: TGTGCCAGCAGTTACTCAGGCCGGGGGGCTGGGGACACTGAAGCTTTCTTT. Residues: CASSYSGRGAGDTEAFF.